A selection of T cell receptor beta chains follows, all from one sample in a study of molecular identifiers for immune sequencing clone quantification. MiXCR, run by TCRdb on the PCR reads, gives a single entry per CDR3 protein. The sample has about 640,000 distinct CDR3 sequences, just under 20% seen once. Source material: naive CD8+ T cells from blood, with Jurkat cell RNA spiked in. These receptors came from a human donor in good health. Some libraries in this study had Jurkat cell RNA spiked in. The conserved cysteine and the conserved F or W are not part of the CDR3 here.

J: TRBJ2-7; V: TRBV20-1; length: 9; CDR3: SAKEGYEQY
J: TRBJ2-1; V: TRBV6-5; length: 13; CDR3: ASNHDMSTYNEQF
J: TRBJ2-1; V: TRBV6-5; length: 12; CDR3: ASSYLDGTVEQF
J: TRBJ2-1; V: TRBV29-1; length: 12; CDR3: SVEVRAAYNEQF
J: TRBJ1-2; V: TRBV2; length: 15; CDR3: ASRASGTLKSNYGYT
J: TRBJ1-1; V: TRBV7-2; length: 11; CDR3: ASTKWGSTEAF
J: TRBJ2-7; V: TRBV4-2; length: 12; CDR3: ASSQESETYEQY
J: TRBJ2-7; V: TRBV7-2; length: 13; CDR3: ASSLEGDGSYEQY
J: TRBJ2-1; V: TRBV12-3/TRBV12-4; length: 14; CDR3: ASSPGTSGFYNEQF
J: TRBJ2-5; V: TRBV6-5; length: 14; CDR3: ASSFSKQEYQETQY
J: TRBJ2-2; V: TRBV29-1; length: 13; CDR3: SVVDPGGNTGELF
J: TRBJ2-7; V: TRBV4-3; length: 13; CDR3: ASSHGWRGGYEQY
J: TRBJ2-5; V: TRBV20-1; length: 14; CDR3: SASLARLAGQETQY
J: TRBJ2-7; V: TRBV6-2/TRBV6-3; length: 11; CDR3: ASSFPGLYEQY
J: TRBJ2-1; V: TRBV28; length: 12; CDR3: ASSLLEGGGEQF
J: TRBJ1-6; V: TRBV7-6; length: 15; CDR3: ASSRSGERAYNSPLH
J: TRBJ2-7; V: TRBV10-3; length: 11; CDR3: AISAATAYEQY
J: TRBJ2-3; V: TRBV6-2/TRBV6-3; length: 13; CDR3: ASSYFPVSEYTQY
J: TRBJ2-1; V: TRBV20-1; length: 14; CDR3: SARDPLAERYNEQF
J: TRBJ2-7; V: TRBV5-4; length: 14; CDR3: ASSSPAGTSGYEQY
J: TRBJ2-1; V: TRBV27; length: 12; CDR3: ASSFRSDPKKEF
J: TRBJ2-5; V: TRBV13; length: 13; CDR3: ASSPGQGLQETQY
J: TRBJ1-2; V: TRBV12-3/TRBV12-4; length: 12; CDR3: ASSRDSQGYGYT
J: TRBJ2-7; V: TRBV27; length: 12; CDR3: ASSFYSTSYEQY
J: TRBJ2-3; V: TRBV5-1; length: 12; CDR3: ASSLVSDTDTQY
J: TRBJ2-1; V: TRBV7-9; length: 16; CDR3: ASSFTYERRGSYSEQF
J: TRBJ2-7; V: TRBV7-2; length: 14; CDR3: ASSPTGGPSSYEQY
J: TRBJ1-5; V: TRBV19; length: 12; CDR3: ASSYGTPNQPQH
J: TRBJ2-7; V: TRBV12-3/TRBV12-4; length: 11; CDR3: ASSSGQTYEQY
J: TRBJ2-1; V: TRBV27; length: 12; CDR3: ASSVGLPGNEQF
J: TRBJ1-1; V: TRBV27; length: 10; CDR3: ASSTVNTEAF
J: TRBJ2-3; V: TRBV5-6; length: 9; CDR3: ASRHADTQY
J: TRBJ2-5; V: TRBV24-1; length: 14; CDR3: ATSDPYAGGRETQY
J: TRBJ1-5; V: TRBV3-1; length: 10; CDR3: ASSQGYQPQH
J: TRBJ2-1; V: TRBV27; length: 16; CDR3: ASSLGILAGGFYNEQF
J: TRBJ1-1; V: TRBV2; length: 13; CDR3: ATRMNREANTEAF
J: TRBJ2-7; V: TRBV5-3; length: 12; CDR3: ASSKVREPYEQY
J: TRBJ2-7; V: TRBV20-1; length: 11; CDR3: SARPTLTYEQY
J: TRBJ2-2; V: TRBV27; length: 12; CDR3: ASSFSSGPGELF
J: TRBJ2-5; V: TRBV4-1; length: 14; CDR3: ASSQEPGLGAETQY
J: TRBJ2-7; V: TRBV25-1; length: 11; CDR3: ASSAVLSYEQY
J: TRBJ2-5; V: TRBV12-3/TRBV12-4; length: 12; CDR3: ASSILGARETQY
J: TRBJ2-1; V: TRBV13; length: 16; CDR3: ASSLVPTGTGDNNEQF
J: TRBJ1-4; V: TRBV7-2; length: 10; CDR3: ASSLVALKLF
J: TRBJ2-2; V: TRBV27; length: 17; CDR3: ASSYLSYSGRGNTGELF
J: TRBJ2-3; V: TRBV20-1; length: 14; CDR3: SARGRSAIRTDTQY
J: TRBJ1-3; V: TRBV19; length: 15; CDR3: ASSTGTGGYSGNTIY
J: TRBJ1-2; V: TRBV3-1; length: 13; CDR3: ASSQDSSGASGYT
J: TRBJ2-4; V: TRBV19; length: 12; CDR3: ASRTGVAKNIQY
J: TRBJ1-3; V: TRBV28; length: 10; CDR3: ASSYPGNTIY